The source of this T cell receptor (beta chain) is a study of CD8 T cells in ankylosing spondylitis. Study-wide results and caveats: A TCR beta motif of seven or eight highly homologous variants appeared characteristic of ankylosing spondylitis blood. Reportedly, disease-linked clones are significantly enriched in ankylosing spondylitis patients' matched synovial fluid.

The CDR3 is 13 residues long. V was cut by 8 bases and J by 6 bases, with 18 bases left in between. The germline V gene has CDR1 DFQATT and CDR2 SNEGSKA (reference sequence). This clonotype appeared a few times. What it recognizes is unknown. TCRdb passed the 5' RACE reads through MiXCR, listing each CDR3 protein once. Among 100,000 to 150,000 distinct CDR3 sequences listed, 15% to 20% were seen once. The material sequenced was blood, either unsorted or a sorted T cell fraction (not recorded which). The sequence derives from a male donor with ankylosing spondylitis. The chain carries TRBV20-1 and TRBJ2-3, with D hard to call. CDR3 amino acids: CSPLVRVWDTQYF. The CDR3 DNA reads as TGCAGTCCCCTGGTGAGAGTTTGGGATACGCAGTATTTT.